This TCR beta chain was profiled in a study of cytotoxic CD8 clonotypes in ibrutinib-treated CLL. On the study more broadly: Enrolment comprised some twelve relapsed/refractory and around 15 treatment-naive patients; 17 to 18 were IGHV unmutated. Responses: approximately 24 partial, 2 complete; after median around 70 months, 14 stayed remitted, approximately twelve progressed. Study-wide points: Baseline clonality, higher than in age-matched healthy donors, tracked circulating CD8+ T-cell counts.

The method was immunoSEQ multiplex PCR; TCRdb's version includes in-frame clones alone and lacks a portion of them. This sample has approximately 320,000 clones, with under 70% found just once. This CDR3 has 12 residues. Germline V CDR1 and CDR2: SGHTA, FQGNSA. V was cut by 9 bases and J by 5 bases, with 10 bases left in between. On this clone itself: No antigen is known for it.

Material: PBMCs, obtained after 36 months of ibrutinib treatment. V is TRBV7-2 and J is TRBJ2-2; a weak D match, TRBD2 (5 bases). The source of this sequence is a human donor with chronic lymphocytic leukemia. The CDR3 DNA is TGTGCCAGTTTACTAGGGACCGGGGAGCTGTTTTTT. It is translated as CASLLGTGELFF.